Following are 30 T cell receptor beta chains from one sample sequenced in a study of cytomegalovirus exposure and HLA in healthy donors. Primers included in the PCR were 60 Vbeta and 13 Jbeta primers. The table came from immunoSEQ multiplex PCR; TCRdb's copy has only in-frame clones and leaves some out. Among approximately 170,000 clones, around two thirds were seen once, and the ten largest hold approximately 1.3%. Sequencing was performed on PBMCs. The receptors here all came from a man in his fifties in good health and CMV-seronegative.

Only a few counts were recorded for this clone. V gene TRBV5-6 combines with J gene TRBJ1-5; 10 nucleotides agree with TRBD1. The trim removed 4 bases at V and 2 bases at J, leaving 3 bases unmatched. CDR1 is SGHDT, CDR2 YYEEEE, per germline. This CDR3 has 15 residues. The CDR3 DNA reads as TGTGCCAGCAGCACCGGGACAGGGGGCAATCAGCCCCAGCATTTT. It encodes CASSTGTGGNQPQHF.

This clone was picked up a small number of times. V usage is TRBV4-1 and J usage is TRBJ2-3; 8 bases fit TRBD2. Germline values: CDR1 MGHRA, CDR2 YSYEKL. V was clipped by 4 bases and J by 6 bases; unmatched bases: 12. The CDR3 consists of 16 residues. CDR3 loop: CASSPLGAGESDTQYF. The CDR3 DNA reads as TGCGCCAGCAGCCCCCTTGGAGCGGGGGAATCTGATACGCAGTATTTT.

This chain joins TRBV28 and TRBJ1-2; TRBD1 matches 7 bases. Germline V gene data show CDR1 as MDHEN and CDR2 as SYDVKM. Trimming at V came to 0 bases and at J to 4 bases, leaving 5 bases not matched to a gene. CDR3 length equals 15 residues. CDR3 region: CASSLWAGGGYGYTF. The CDR3 coding sequence is TGTGCCAGCAGTTTATGGGCAGGGGGAGGCTATGGCTACACCTTC.

The gene calls are TRBV5-4 and TRBJ1-1, with unresolved D. The V end lost 0 bases, the J end lost 0 bases, and 9 bases lay between the germline ends. The CDR3 is 15 amino acids. The germline V gene has CDR1 SGHNT and CDR2 YYREEE (reference sequence). CDR3 nucleotides: TGTGCCAGCAGCTTGGGTAGAGGAGTGAACACTGAAGCTTTCTTT. The encoded protein is CASSLGRGVNTEAFF. Drawing the rest from reference TRBV5-4 and TRBJ1-1, the complete variable domain is ETGVTQSPTHLIKTRGQQVTLRCSSQSGHNTVSWYQQALGQGPQFIFQYYREEENGRGNFPPRFSGLQFPNYSSELNVNALELDDSALYLCASSLGRGVNTEAFFGQGTRLTVV.

V usage is TRBV6-5 and J usage is TRBJ1-5, with 9 bases that match TRBD1. This CDR3 contains 14 residues. Germline CDR1 reads MNHEY; CDR2 reads SVGAGI. V lost 4 bases and J lost 6; bases outside the gene matches: 4. CDR3 nucleotides: TGTGCCAGCAGTTTAGGACAGGGGACTCAGCCCCAGCATTTT. Residues: CASSLGQGTQPQHF.

The chain joins TRBV28 to TRBJ1-2, with D unclear. In germline, CDR1 is MDHEN, CDR2 SYDVKM. V was clipped by 6 bases and J by 4 bases, with 15 bases between them. The CDR3 spans 14 residues. DNA for the CDR3: TGTGCCAGCAGACCAAGAGGGATAGCCTATGGCTACACCTTC. The encoded protein is CASRPRGIAYGYTF.

This chain connects TRBV27 to TRBJ1-3, with TRBD1 matching 8 bases. V dropped 4 bases and J dropped 3; count of bases not matched to a gene: 8. The length of the CDR3 is 16 residues. The V gene's germline CDR1 is MNHEY and CDR2 SMNVEV (reference sequence). In DNA form, the CDR3 reads TGTGCCAGCAGTTCAGGGGCCAGGGGGCATGGAAACACCATATATTTT. It is translated as CASSSGARGHGNTIYF.

J is TRBJ1-6 and V is TRBV11-3, with 7 bases lining up with TRBD1. The V and J ends lost 1 base and 4 bases, in that order; junction bases with no gene match: 4. This CDR3 contains 16 residues. Per germline, CDR1 SGHNT and CDR2 YENEEA. The CDR3 reads CASSLVRDSYNSPLHF. DNA of the CDR3: TGTGCCAGCAGCTTAGTAAGGGACAGTTATAATTCACCCCTCCACTTT.

Concerning this clone itself: The same CDR3 can be traced to other DNA sequences in this sample. The CDR3, as DNA: TGCGCCAGCAGCTTGGGGGGGACTAGCGGGGGTCAGGAGACCCAGTACTTC. It encodes CASSLGGTSGGQETQYF. V gene TRBV5-1 combines with J gene TRBJ2-5; 14 bases agree with TRBD2. CDR1 and CDR2 (germline): SGHRS, YFSETQ. The CDR3 extends over 17 amino acids. V trimming: 0 bases; J trimming: 5 bases; junction bases outside the gene matches: 6.

The chain employs TRBV7-2 and TRBJ1-2; D not certain. Germline values: CDR1 SGHTA, CDR2 FQGNSA. V lost 5 bases to trimming and J lost 6 bases, with 13 bases between them. CDR3 length: 13 residues. As DNA, the CDR3 is TGTGCCAGCAGCCTGGGCCTCGATAATGGCTACACCTTC. This encodes CASSLGLDNGYTF. Filled out from reference TRBV7-2 and TRBJ1-2, the complete variable domain reads GAGVSQSPSNKVTEKGKDVELRCDPISGHTALYWYRQSLGQGLEFLIYFQGNSAPDKSGLPSDRFSAERTGGSVSTLTIQRTQQEDSAVYLCASSLGLDNGYTFGSGTRLTVV.

The gene calls are TRBV5-4 and TRBJ1-1, with TRBD1 identical over 8 bases. The CDR3 consists of 14 residues. Germline V gene data show CDR1 as SGHNT and CDR2 as YYREEE (reference sequence). V lost 0 bases and J lost 6; bases outside the gene matches: 4. CDR3 sequence reads: CASSLGQGSAEAFF. DNA of the CDR3: TGTGCCAGCAGCTTGGGACAGGGGAGCGCTGAAGCTTTCTTT. Full variable domain (rest looked up from reference TRBV5-4 and TRBJ1-1): ETGVTQSPTHLIKTRGQQVTLRCSSQSGHNTVSWYQQALGQGPQFIFQYYREEENGRGNFPPRFSGLQFPNYSSELNVNALELDDSALYLCASSLGQGSAEAFFGQGTRLTVV.

This clone occurred once. The J gene is TRBJ2-7, the V gene TRBV6-6; weak D call: TRBD2 (6 bases). The CDR3 consists of 15 residues. V was clipped by 4 bases and J by 3 bases, with 16 bases between them. Per the germline V gene, CDR1 is MNHNY and CDR2 is SVGAGI (reference sequence). The CDR3 sequence: CASSSTDGGSYEQYF. In nucleotides, the CDR3 is TGTGCCAGCAGTTCAACGGACGGAGGGAGCTACGAGCAGTACTTC.

The gene calls are TRBV15 and TRBJ2-2; 8 bases map to TRBD1. After removal of 1 base from V and 7 bases from J, the junction contained 8 bases not matched to a gene. This CDR3 has 16 amino acids. From germline, CDR1 is LNHNV and CDR2 YYDKDF (reference sequence). The CDR3 region has the DNA TGTGCCACCAGCAGAGTGGGGACAGGCGGTGACGGGGAGCTGTTTTTT. Translated, it gives CATSRVGTGGDGELFF.

The chain joins TRBV12-5 to TRBJ2-7; 11 nucleotides align to TRBD1. This CDR3 comprises 16 residues. V was clipped by 1 base and J by 2 bases; unmatched bases: 4. The V gene's germline CDR1 is LGHNT and CDR2 FRNRAP. The CDR3 reads CASGLGPGQGAYEQYF. CDR3 bases: TGTGCTAGTGGTTTGGGACCGGGACAGGGGGCCTACGAGCAGTACTTC.

There are a few counts of this clone. The chain joins TRBV7-2 to TRBJ2-2, with D possibly being TRBD2 (5 bases). The length of the CDR3 is 14 residues. The germline V gene encodes CDR1 SGHTA and CDR2 FQGNSA. Trimming removed 5 bases from V and 4 bases from J, with 11 bases in between. The chain's CDR3 is CASSPSRGTGELFF. Here the CDR3 DNA reads TGTGCCAGCAGCCCGTCTCGGGGCACCGGGGAGCTGTTTTTT.

The chain carries TRBV5-4 and TRBJ1-6; TRBD1 matches 9 bases. Germline CDR1 and CDR2: SGHNT and YYREEE (reference sequence). J was trimmed by 7 bases and V by 5 bases; bases with no gene match: 4. The CDR3 consists of 14 residues. CDR3 sequence: CASSGDRANSPLHF. The CDR3 nucleotides are TGTGCCAGCAGTGGGGACAGGGCCAATTCACCCCTCCACTTT. The complete variable domain, with remaining parts taken from reference TRBV5-4 and TRBJ1-6, reads ETGVTQSPTHLIKTRGQQVTLRCSSQSGHNTVSWYQQALGQGPQFIFQYYREEENGRGNFPPRFSGLQFPNYSSELNVNALELDDSALYLCASSGDRANSPLHFGNGTRLTVT.

V gene TRBV2 combines with J gene TRBJ2-5, with 7 positions matching TRBD1. The germline V gene encodes CDR1 SNHLY and CDR2 FYNNEI. Trimming removed 8 bases from V and 3 bases from J; junction bases left unmatched: 3. There are 12 residues in the CDR3. For the CDR3, the DNA is TGTGCCAGCGACAGGGAAGAAGAGACCCAGTACTTC. Protein sequence: CASDREEETQYF.

A single count supports this clone. V is TRBV4-2 and J is TRBJ2-1, with 9 positions matching TRBD2. V trimming: 6 bases; J trimming: 4 bases; junction bases outside the gene matches: 4. CDR3 length: 14 amino acids. Germline V gives CDR1 LGHNA, CDR2 YNFKEQ. Here the CDR3 reads CASRTAGGYNEQFF. Written as DNA, the CDR3 is TGTGCCAGCAGAACAGCGGGGGGTTACAATGAGCAGTTCTTC.

The chain uses TRBV19 and TRBJ1-1, with D hard to call. This CDR3 has 14 amino acids. CDR1 is LNHDA, CDR2 SQIVND, per germline (reference sequence). Trimming shortened V by 1 base and J by 7 bases, and 13 bases separated the two germline ends. As DNA, the CDR3 is TGTGCCAGTAGTATAGTCCCTGGAGGAATTGAAGCTTTCTTT. Translating it yields CASSIVPGGIEAFF.

CDR3 loop: CASSLEGQGFGNTIYF. The CDR3 DNA is TGCGCCAGCAGCTTGGAAGGACAGGGATTTGGAAACACCATATATTTT. This chain links TRBV5-1 with TRBJ1-3; 8 bases line up with TRBD1. Germline CDR1 and CDR2: SGHRS and YFSETQ. The CDR3 covers 16 residues. V lost 0 bases, J lost 3 bases, and 5 bases stayed unmatched.

The chain carries TRBV28 and TRBJ1-1; 8 bases are shared with TRBD1. The CDR3 sequence is 15 residues long. Germline CDR1 MDHEN, CDR2 SYDVKM. Trimming at V came to 3 bases and at J to 4 bases, leaving 7 bases not matched to a gene. CDR3 DNA: TGTGCCAGCAGTTTCTACACAGGGGGTACCACTGAAGCTTTCTTT. Translation gives CASSFYTGGTTEAFF.

The chain links TRBV28 to TRBJ1-2; TRBD1 matches 7 bases. Germline values: CDR1 MDHEN, CDR2 SYDVKM. J gave up 5 bases and V 8 bases, and 5 bases lay outside the gene matches. CDR3 length: 12 amino acids. The CDR3 nucleotides are TGTGCCAGCGGGGACAGCCCTTATGGCTACACCTTC. It translates to CASGDSPYGYTF.

In regard to this clone: Other DNA sequences in the sample encode the same CDR3. The chain has TRBV9 and TRBJ2-5, with 8 bases fitting TRBD1. Trimming removed 0 bases from V and 1 base from J; junction bases left unmatched: 5. The CDR3 has 16 residues. Germline CDR1 and CDR2: SGDLS and YYNGEE. The CDR3 nucleotides read TGTGCCAGCAGCGTAGCTCTTGGACAGGGCCAAGAGACCCAGTACTTC. Amino acids: CASSVALGQGQETQYF.

V is TRBV5-1 and J is TRBJ1-3, with D possibly TRBD1 on 5 matching bases. The V end was cut by 3 bases, the J end by 4 bases, with 8 bases between. This CDR3 region has 13 residues. Germline V gives CDR1 SGHRS, CDR2 YFSETQ. CDR3 amino acids: CASSSSGGNTIYF. CDR3 coding DNA: TGCGCCAGCAGCTCCTCAGGGGGAAACACCATATATTTT.

The chain uses TRBV2 and TRBJ1-4, with 9 bases identical to TRBD1. CDR3 size: 15 residues. The germline CDR1 and CDR2 sequences are SNHLY and FYNNEI. V gave up 8 bases and J gave up 3 bases; unmatched junction bases: 7. CDR3 sequence (DNA): TGTGCCAGCCGATCTTGGACAGGGGCTAATGAAAAACTGTTTTTT. Amino acid sequence: CASRSWTGANEKLFF. Full variable domain (outside the CDR3, taken from reference TRBV2 and TRBJ1-4): EPEVTQTPSHQVTQMGQEVILRCVPISNHLYFYWYRQILGQKVEFLVSFYNNEISEKSEIFDDQFSVERPDGSNFTLKIRSTKLEDSAMYFCASRSWTGANEKLFFGSGTQLSVL.

The chain uses TRBV6-6 and TRBJ2-7, with D tentatively TRBD1 (5 bases). Germline loops: CDR1 MNHNY, CDR2 SVGAGI (reference sequence). Trimming removed 4 bases from V and 2 bases from J, with 9 bases in between. The CDR3 runs to 13 residues. CDR3 bases: TGTGCCAGCAGTTCACCGACAGCCTACGAGCAGTACTTC. Its translation: CASSSPTAYEQYF.

In this sample, this clone turned up a few times. The chain links TRBV28 to TRBJ1-2, with D possibly being TRBD1 (5 bases). CDR3 length: 15 amino acids. V lost 3 bases and J 4 bases, leaving 15 bases between the germline ends. Germline loops: CDR1 MDHEN, CDR2 SYDVKM. CDR3 loop: CASSFPPGLGYGYTF. For the CDR3, the DNA is TGTGCCAGCAGTTTCCCCCCGGGACTCGGCTATGGCTACACCTTC.

V and J are TRBV6-1 and TRBJ1-4, with 9 bases fitting TRBD1. V gave up 11 bases and J gave up 3 bases; unmatched junction bases: 4. Germline-derived CDR1 and CDR2 are MNHNS and SASEGT. The CDR3 totals 13 residues. The CDR3: CAGRQGANEKLFF. In nucleotides, the CDR3 is TGTGCCGGAAGACAGGGGGCTAATGAAAAACTGTTTTTT.

The chain employs TRBV6-1 and TRBJ1-1; D is possibly TRBD1 (5 bases). V dropped 9 bases and J dropped 0 bases, with 11 bases sitting between them. The V gene's germline CDR1 is MNHNS and CDR2 SASEGT. CDR3 length: 13 amino acids. CDR3 sequence: CASGGTVNTEAFF. The CDR3 region has the DNA TGTGCCAGTGGGGGGACGGTGAACACTGAAGCTTTCTTT.

This clone was picked up a small number of times. V is TRBV10-3 and J is TRBJ1-1; 9 nucleotides match TRBD1. The CDR3 has 15 amino acids. The V and J ends lost 4 bases and 3 bases, in that order; junction bases with no gene match: 6. Germline CDR1 and CDR2: ENHRY and SYGVKD. The CDR3 spells CAISGPGQGYTEAFF. The CDR3 DNA sequence: TGTGCCATCAGTGGGCCGGGACAGGGCTACACTGAAGCTTTCTTT.